These T cell receptor beta chains were read from a single sample in a study of cytomegalovirus exposure and HLA in healthy donors. TCRdb keeps only in-frame clones here, not all; method: immunoSEQ multiplex PCR. This table has 160,000 or so clones, 84% appearing once. Sequencing input: PBMCs. All receptors come from a man younger than 30 in good health and CMV-seronegative. Each CDR3 is given with its conserved first and last residue. The order of the fields is CDR3 DNA, CDR3 protein, D gene, clone size, V gene, J gene. A D gene is named only where the DNA matches it firmly. Clone size is not always given. Where it is, it says once, few, many or a class for expanded clones.

TGTGCCAGCAGTAGAGGGACAGTGGCTGAAGCTTTCTTT	CASSRGTVAEAFF	TRBD1	few	TRBV2	TRBJ1-1
TGTGCCAGCACGAGGCCAGAGAGCTCCTACGAGCAGTACTTC	CASTRPESSYEQYF	NA	NA	TRBV28	TRBJ2-7
TGTGCCAGCAGCCCCGGACTAGCGGGAGGGGTAACCGGGGAGCTGTTTTTT	CASSPGLAGGVTGELFF	TRBD2	NA	TRBV7-8	TRBJ2-2
TGCGCCAGCAGCCCGGAGGGGGGAGGGAAGAGTGAGACCCAGTACTTC	CASSPEGGGKSETQYF	NA	NA	TRBV5-1	TRBJ2-5
TGTGCCAGTAGCGCAGGGGAGACCGGGGAGCTGTTTTTT	CASSAGETGELFF	NA	once	TRBV19	TRBJ2-2
TGCGCCAGCAGCTTGTCGGCAGGGCTTAACTATGGCTACACCTTC	CASSLSAGLNYGYTF	NA	NA	TRBV5-1	TRBJ1-2
TGTGCCAGCAGTTTTAGGACTTCAGTCTCCTACGAGCAGTACTTC	CASSFRTSVSYEQYF	NA	NA	TRBV28	TRBJ2-7
TGTGCCAGCAGCCCGGCGGGGGCCATCTACAATGAGCAGTTCTTC	CASSPAGAIYNEQFF	NA	few	TRBV5-6	TRBJ2-1
TGTGCCATCAGTGGGCTAGCGGGGACTAGCACAGATACGCAGTATTTT	CAISGLAGTSTDTQYF	TRBD2	NA	TRBV10-3	TRBJ2-3
TGTGCCAGCAGCTCGGACAGAGTCTCTGGGGCCAACGTCCTGACTTTC	CASSSDRVSGANVLTF	NA	few	TRBV5-4	TRBJ2-6
TGTGCCATCAGTGAGTCTTTCCGAGACAGGGGAGGGTTTGGTGAGCAGTTCTTC	CAISESFRDRGGFGEQFF	NA	NA	TRBV10-3	TRBJ2-1
TGTGCCAGTAGTATCATCGGTTACCTGGATGAAAAACTGTTTTTT	CASSIIGYLDEKLFF	NA	NA	TRBV19	TRBJ1-4
TGTGCCAGCAGCTCAGTAGACAGGTCGGCCGGGGAGCTGTTTTTT	CASSSVDRSAGELFF	NA	NA	TRBV11-2	TRBJ2-2
TGCGCCAGCAGCCTCACTTACCTACCCAGGGGAACGCCCTACGAGCAGTACTTC	CASSLTYLPRGTPYEQYF	NA	NA	TRBV5-1	TRBJ2-7
TGTGCCAGCAGCGAACGGGACTGGTGGGATGAGCAGTTCTTC	CASSERDWWDEQFF	NA	NA	TRBV9	TRBJ2-1
TGTGCCAGCAGCGTGACAGGGACCTCCTACAATGAGCAGTTCTTC	CASSVTGTSYNEQFF	TRBD1	NA	TRBV9	TRBJ2-1
TGTGCCAGTAATGCTCAGGGGGCCCTACAGCCCCAGCATTTT	CASNAQGALQPQHF	TRBD1	NA	TRBV19	TRBJ1-5
TGTGCCAGCAGTCGAGAGACAGGGGGCACTGAAGCTTTCTTT	CASSRETGGTEAFF	TRBD1	NA	TRBV27	TRBJ1-1
TGTGCCATCAGTGATTATACGAGCGGGAAAGCCCACAATGAGCAGTTCTTC	CAISDYTSGKAHNEQFF	TRBD2	once	TRBV10-3	TRBJ2-1
TGTGCCATCAGTGAGATAAACTATGGCTACACCTTC	CAISEINYGYTF	NA	NA	TRBV10-3	TRBJ1-2
TGTGCCACCAGCAGGGCCCCGGGACAGGGGTTGAAGGCCCAGCATTTT	CATSRAPGQGLKAQHF	TRBD1	once	TRBV15	TRBJ1-5
TGTGCCAGCAGCTTAGGCCAGCGGACCTACGAGCAGTACTTC	CASSLGQRTYEQYF	NA	NA	TRBV7-8	TRBJ2-7
TGTGCCAGCAGCGGTGGACAGATTGTTGAAAAACTGTTTTTT	CASSGGQIVEKLFF	NA	NA	TRBV9	TRBJ1-4
TGCGCCAGCAGCTTGGGGCAGGCCTTACGAAACACCATATATTTT	CASSLGQALRNTIYF	NA	NA	TRBV5-1	TRBJ1-3
TGTGCCAGCAGCTTTTCTTTTGCAGGGGGCAACGAGCAGTACTTC	CASSFSFAGGNEQYF	TRBD1	NA	TRBV7-9	TRBJ2-7
TGTGCCAGCAGCCTCTACAGGGTCGAAAAACTGTTTTTT	CASSLYRVEKLFF	NA	NA	TRBV5-4	TRBJ1-4
TGTGCCAGCTCACCACAAGGGGCCTCCTACGAGCAGTACTTC	CASSPQGASYEQYF	NA	NA	TRBV18	TRBJ2-7
TGTGCCAGCAGCCTAACGACAGGGGCGGCCGGCTACACCTTC	CASSLTTGAAGYTF	TRBD1	NA	TRBV11-2	TRBJ1-2
TGTGCCAGCAGCTTAATCGGGGGGCGCGCAGATACGCAGTATTTT	CASSLIGGRADTQYF	NA	NA	TRBV7-8	TRBJ2-3
TGTGCCAGTAGTATAGAGGCAGGGGGGAATTCACCCCTCCACTTT	CASSIEAGGNSPLHF	TRBD1	once	TRBV19	TRBJ1-6
TGCGCCAGCAGCTTGGCCAGGGTGGGATTAGGGGAAAAACTGTTTTTT	CASSLARVGLGEKLFF	NA	NA	TRBV5-1	TRBJ1-4
TGTGCCAGCAGCCCTGGCGGGACCGGGGAGCTGTTTTTT	CASSPGGTGELFF	NA	NA	TRBV7-9	TRBJ2-2
TGTGCCAGCAGCGGACAGGGGGCAGTTATGGACGAGCAGTACTTC	CASSGQGAVMDEQYF	TRBD1	NA	TRBV9	TRBJ2-7
TGCGCCAGCAGCGAGGCGGGACAGGGGGCGAATGAAGCTTTCTTT	CASSEAGQGANEAFF	TRBD1	NA	TRBV5-1	TRBJ1-1
TGTGCCAGCAGCGTAGGGACAGCTACTAATGAAAAACTGTTTTTT	CASSVGTATNEKLFF	NA	NA	TRBV9	TRBJ1-4
TGCGCCAGCAGCACACGACAGGGTGAGGGCTATGGCTACACCTTC	CASSTRQGEGYGYTF	TRBD1	NA	TRBV4-1	TRBJ1-2
TGTGCCAGCAGTGATCGACAGGGGGCTCTATATAGCAATCAGCCCCAGCATTTT	CASSDRQGALYSNQPQHF	TRBD1	NA	TRBV2	TRBJ1-5
TGTGCCAGCAGCTCGACAGTTGAGGCCAAAAACATTCAGTACTTC	CASSSTVEAKNIQYF	NA	NA	TRBV7-2	TRBJ2-4
TGTGCTAGTAGGACGGGATATGGCTACACCTTC	CASRTGYGYTF	NA	once	TRBV12-5	TRBJ1-2
TGTGCCAGCAGCTACCCCCCACCCGGGGCGGGGGGGCCCCCTGGCACAGATACGCAGTATTTT	CASSYPPPGAGGPPGTDTQYF	TRBD2	NA	TRBV7-3	TRBJ2-3
TGTGCCAGCAGCGTAGGGGGCAACCCCGGCTCCTACGAGCAGTACTTC	CASSVGGNPGSYEQYF	NA	NA	TRBV9	TRBJ2-7
TGTGCCAGCAAACCCCGAGGAGGGAACTATGGCTACACCTTC	CASKPRGGNYGYTF	NA	few	TRBV27	TRBJ1-2
TGTGCCAGCGGAGCGGGACCACCCTACGAGCAGTACTTC	CASGAGPPYEQYF	TRBD2	NA	TRBV9	TRBJ2-7
TGTGCCAGCAGCATATTACAGGGAGCCGGGGAGCTGTTTTTT	CASSILQGAGELFF	NA	NA	TRBV7-9	TRBJ2-2